This record covers a single T cell receptor (beta chain). In this sample, this clonotype turned up many times. Its antigen remains undetermined. Base-call qualities are not available, and no considerably larger clone is one nucleotide away. The time point label, as the study defines it: pre-sensitization, week 0. Read against the paper, the sample's treatment or condition label means: therapeutic diphenylcyclopropenone sensitization with weekly scalp DPC. At each patch-test visit, blood was drawn before the patch test was applied. Eligible patients were aged 18 to 70, diagnosed with alopecia, deemed suitable for DPC therapy, and excluded if pregnant. Total RNA was extracted from unfractionated whole blood collected in Tempus Blood RNA tubes. The data stem from a study of human T cells and chemical hapten exposure (dated by TCRdb to the early 2020s). With regard to the full study: For sensitization, 2% DPC in acetone was applied to a roughly 2 cm by roughly 2 cm area of upper inner arm skin. The patient cohort, mostly female, included alopecia areata with under or over 50% scalp involvement, alopecia totalis and alopecia universalis. Patch testing on the upper back used Finn chambers containing 0.01% DPC, with scoring done after 6 days according to International Contact Dermatitis Research Group standards. In alopecia patients, the study followed how the peripheral blood TCR repertoire changed in vivo over primary and secondary sensitization to diphenylcyclopropenone (DPC), a hapten. For TCR sequencing, blood came from 25 to 35 alopecia patients at anywhere from one to four time points (pre-sensitization, 2, 6 and 24 weeks). Throughout the approximately 25-week study period, patients were also given weekly therapeutic DPC doses on the scalp. Libraries were pooled for sequencing, and per-sample TCR yields varied mainly because of small differences in library volumes within the pool. Blood samples were taken from patients before sensitization (week 0) and at 2, 6 and about 24 weeks after DPC sensitization.

Broader findings and caveats from the paper: The number of TCRs above 1 in 1000 frequency did not change with DPC sensitization; there was no evidence of global repertoire structure alterations. Expanded TCRs formed significantly more large CDR3 similarity clusters than pre-sensitization or healthy control sets, consistent with antigen-driven responses. After repeated subsampling, changes were observed in the strength of the expansion versus patch-test correlation and in the threshold at which the correlation became significant. Because every patient had alopecia, a presumed autoimmune disease, the patients' immune response might differ from that of healthy individuals. Patch test score was positively correlated with the number of PT1 expanded TCRs, with significance at thresholds 8, 16 and 32 but not at 4.

Libraries were made using RACE. The run used a NextSeq 500. During library preparation, unique molecular identifiers were attached to individual cDNA molecules so that TCRs could be counted quantitatively and reproducibly. Each blood RNA sample was used to sequence both TCR alpha and TCR beta chains. The paper's processing steps were these. The median number of TCRs per sample was 95,638, ranging from about 23,224 to 750,000. V, J and CDR3 annotation of the TCR reads was carried out using the Decombinator software suite. To make PS versus PT1 abundance plots, every sample was subsampled to the same number of TCRs (28,000). Expanded TCRs were defined as absent before sensitization and observed at least eight times at the 2-week time point. In-frame beta chains were kept once TCRdb had trimmed the public reads at Q25 with fastp and called clones with MiXCR. One record per CDR3 amino acid sequence lists the most common genes and DNA. The V and J calls were not made by the authors but by TCRdb's processing. The sample table records tens of thousands of distinct CDR3 sequences; 11% of these occur just once. The ten largest clonotypes hold around 4.1% of the sample.

Sequencing was performed on whole blood, taken in connection with sensitization to the hapten diphenylcyclopropenone (DPC). The TCR was taken from a woman aged 40-49 years with alopecia areata. Some clones in this sample may be carry-over from other donors' samples.

This receptor carries the CDR3 CASSPSSAEPSSPLHF. The sequence in DNA is TGCGCCAGCAGCCCTTCAAGCGCGGAGCCCAGTTCACCCCTCCACTTT. Here the chain combines TRBV4-3 and TRBJ1-6; the D gene identity is not certain. The germline V gene sets CDR1 to LGHNA and CDR2 to YSLEER. The germline ends are 19 bases apart after V is trimmed by 4 bases and J by 9 bases. The cysteine opens and the phenylalanine closes a CDR3 of 16 amino acids. Only the CDR3 region is kept as DNA, spanning 48 bases read in frame from base 1.